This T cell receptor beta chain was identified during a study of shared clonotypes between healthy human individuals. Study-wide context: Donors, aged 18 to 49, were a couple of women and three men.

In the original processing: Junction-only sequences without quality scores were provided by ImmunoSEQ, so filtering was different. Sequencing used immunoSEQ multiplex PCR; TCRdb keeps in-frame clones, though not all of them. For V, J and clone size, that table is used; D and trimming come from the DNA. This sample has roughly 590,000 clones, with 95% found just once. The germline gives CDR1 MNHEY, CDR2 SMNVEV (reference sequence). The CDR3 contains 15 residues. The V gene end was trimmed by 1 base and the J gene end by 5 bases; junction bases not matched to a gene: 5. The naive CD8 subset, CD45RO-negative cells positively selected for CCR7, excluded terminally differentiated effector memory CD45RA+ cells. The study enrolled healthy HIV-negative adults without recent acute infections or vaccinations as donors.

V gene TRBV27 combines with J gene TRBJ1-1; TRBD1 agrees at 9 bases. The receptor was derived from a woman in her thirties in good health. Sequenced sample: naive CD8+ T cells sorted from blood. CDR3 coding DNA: TGTGCCAGCAGTTTATTAGGGACAGGGAGGACTGAAGCTTTCTTT. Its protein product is CASSLLGTGRTEAFF.